These 20 T cell receptor beta chains originate from one sample sequenced in a study of T-cell memory formation after mild COVID-19. TCRdb analysed the 5' RACE reads with MiXCR anew, one entry per CDR3 protein. The sample contains about 430,000 distinct CDR3 sequences, approximately 24% of which appear only once. The sample comprised PBMCs or a T cell subset sorted from them (not recorded which). The receptors originated from an adult woman who had mild COVID-19 (a few samples of this study predate the infection). Cell type and time point are not known.

The V gene is TRBV30, the J gene TRBJ2-2; unclear D gene. V lost 4 bases and J lost 0, with 6 bases in between. Germline V gene lookup returns CDR1 GTSNPN and CDR2 SVGIG (reference sequence). The length of the CDR3 is 13 residues. CDR3 region: CAWKGPNTGELFF. In DNA, the CDR3 is TGTGCCTGGAAAGGCCCGAACACCGGGGAGCTGTTTTTT.

The genes are TRBV7-6 and TRBJ1-1; TRBD1 aligns across 9 bases. The CDR3 has 14 residues. Trimming took 4 bases from V and 3 from J; bases not matched to a gene: 3. Germline CDR1 SGHVS, CDR2 FNYEAQ. CDR3 sequence reads: CASSSWTGDTEAFF. In DNA form, the CDR3 reads TGTGCCAGCAGCTCCTGGACAGGGGACACTGAAGCTTTCTTT.

V gene TRBV20-1 combines with J gene TRBJ2-5; a possible D gene is TRBD1 (5 bases). V shed 8 bases and J shed 5 bases, with 15 bases lying between them. The CDR3 loop spans 12 amino acids. The germline V gene encodes CDR1 DFQATT and CDR2 SNEGSKA (reference sequence). The CDR3 region has the DNA TGCAGTTCTGTTGGGGCAGGCGAGACCCAGTACTTC. Protein: CSSVGAGETQYF.

This clonotype occurred a few times. Written as DNA, the CDR3 is TGCGCCAGCAGCTTTTGGGGACAGGGGTCCCCCGGGGAGCTGTTTTTT. Translating it yields CASSFWGQGSPGELFF. The V call is TRBV5-1, the J call TRBJ2-2; 10 positions match TRBD1. The ends lost 2 bases at V and 6 bases at J; junction bases unmatched: 7. The CDR3 extends over 16 amino acids. Germline V gene data show CDR1 as SGHRS and CDR2 as YFSETQ.

As concerns this clonotype: A read error may account for a junction end that differs from germline. The rearrangement joins TRBV7-9 to TRBJ2-7; D could derive from TRBD1 or TRBD2 (5 bases each). This CDR3 is built from 13 residues. The germline V gene encodes CDR1 SEHNR and CDR2 FQNEAQ (reference sequence). CDR3 in DNA: TGTGCCAGCAGCCTAGCAGGGACCCACGAGCAGTACTTC. Translating gives CASSLAGTHEQYF. Full variable domain (remainder filled in from reference TRBV7-9 and TRBJ2-7): DTGVSQNPRHKITKRGQNVTFRCDPISEHNRLYWYRQTLGQGPEFLTYFQNEAQLEKSRLLSDRFSAERPKGSFSTLEIQRTEQGDSAMYLCASSLAGTHEQYFGPGTRLTVT.

The V gene is TRBV12-3 or TRBV12-4, the J gene TRBJ1-1; D gene ambiguous. V was shortened by 8 bases and J by 5 bases, with 15 bases between the two germline ends. This CDR3 has 13 amino acids. CDR3 in amino acids: CASSVYLGTEAFF. CDR3 bases: TGTGCCAGCTCAGTTTATCTGGGGACTGAAGCTTTCTTT.

The chain uses TRBV12-5 and TRBJ2-1; D is unclear. CDR1 is LGHNT and CDR2 is FRNRAP in the germline V gene. The CDR3 totals 12 residues. Between the trimmed V and J ends, which lost 6 bases and 7 bases, there was a span of 10 bases. Written as DNA, the CDR3 is TGTGCTAGTGGAACGAGGCGGAATGAGCAGTTCTTC. Amino acid sequence: CASGTRRNEQFF.

The V and J genes are TRBV6-2 or TRBV6-3 and TRBJ2-5, with TRBD1 identical over 10 bases. The CDR3 runs 16 residues. Germline loops: CDR1 MNHEY, CDR2 SVGEGT. The V and J ends lost 6 bases and 4 bases, in that order; junction bases with no gene match: 11. For the CDR3, the DNA is TGTGCCAGCAGCCAGACAGGGGGCCTATTGGGAGAGACCCAGTACTTC. Translated, it gives CASSQTGGLLGETQYF.

The chain has TRBV6-2 or TRBV6-3 and TRBJ2-1, with D maybe TRBD2 (6 bases). Deletions cut 5 bases from V and 3 bases from J, with 14 bases between. CDR1 is MNHEY, CDR2 SVGEGT, per germline. The CDR3 covers 15 residues. The CDR3 loop is CASSESGYGYNEQFF. CDR3 DNA sequence: TGTGCCAGCAGTGAGAGCGGGTACGGCTACAATGAGCAGTTCTTC.

The rearrangement links TRBV4-3 to TRBJ2-1; D might be TRBD1 (9 bases). Germline values: CDR1 LGHNA, CDR2 YSLEER. This CDR3 spans 17 amino acids. Trimming cost V 3 bases and J 3 bases, with 18 bases left between them. The CDR3 reads CASSHLAGGQGYNEQFF. CDR3 nucleotide sequence: TGCGCCAGCAGCCACCTCGCGGGGGGACAGGGCTACAATGAGCAGTTCTTC.

This clonotype showed up just a few times. The J gene is TRBJ2-7, the V gene TRBV12-3 or TRBV12-4, with TRBD1 matching 7 bases. The CDR3 has 13 amino acids. V shed 7 bases, J shed 2 bases, and the junction held 5 bases outside the gene matches. The CDR3 reads CASNLQGTYEQYF. The DNA of the CDR3 is TGTGCCAGCAATCTACAGGGGACCTACGAGCAGTACTTC.

In this sample, this clonotype turned up a few times. The gene calls are TRBV29-1 and TRBJ2-7, with D unresolved. This CDR3 has 14 residues. Looked up from germline, CDR1 is SQVTM and CDR2 is ANQGSEA. Trimming removed 6 bases from V and 0 bases from J, with 15 bases in between. The CDR3 DNA is TGCAGCGTACTTGGTGGGGTCCGCTCCTACGAGCAGTACTTC. This codes for CSVLGGVRSYEQYF.

This clonotype was seen only a few times. The V gene is TRBV27, the J gene TRBJ2-3, with TRBD1 matching over 9 bases. The V segment lost 6 bases and the J segment 0 bases; nucleotides outside the gene matches: 7. CDR1 is MNHEY, CDR2 SMNVEV, per germline (reference sequence). This CDR3 has 16 residues. The CDR3 nucleotides are TGTGCCAGCAGCAGTCCGGGACAGGGAAGCACAGATACGCAGTATTTT. Amino acid sequence: CASSSPGQGSTDTQYF.

The chain couples TRBV7-2 to TRBJ2-3, with a tentative D call TRBD2 (5 bases). The CDR3 length is 15 residues. Germline V CDR1 and CDR2: SGHTA, FQGNSA. The V gene lost 4 bases and the J gene lost 0 bases, with 11 bases spanning the gap. CDR3 sequence reads: CASSSRRTSTDTQYF. In DNA, the CDR3 is TGTGCCAGCAGCTCACGGAGGACTAGCACAGATACGCAGTATTTT.

CDR3 loop: CASSERGDLMNTEAFF. The CDR3 region has the DNA TGTGCCAGCAGTGAGAGAGGGGATCTCATGAACACTGAAGCTTTCTTT. The V and J genes are TRBV2 and TRBJ1-1; TRBD1 might be the D (5 bases). The V and J ends lost 3 bases and 0 bases respectively, with 14 bases between them. CDR3 size: 16 residues. CDR1 is SNHLY, CDR2 FYNNEI, per germline.

V and J are TRBV5-1 and TRBJ1-1; D may be TRBD1 (6 bases). This CDR3 is built from 12 residues. Between the trimmed V and J ends, which lost 7 bases and 10 bases, there was a span of 17 bases. Germline CDR1 SGHRS, CDR2 YFSETQ. The CDR3 loop reads CASAPVRGGAFF. The CDR3 DNA sequence: TGCGCCAGCGCACCCGTCAGGGGTGGAGCTTTCTTT.

This clonotype occurred a few times. The chain couples TRBV20-1 to TRBJ1-2, with D unclear. With 2 bases removed from V and 4 bases from J, the gap between germline ends came to 8 bases. Germline V gene sequence: CDR1 DFQATT, CDR2 SNEGSKA (reference sequence). The length of the CDR3 is 12 residues. In nucleotides, the CDR3 is TGCAGTGCTAGACCTGGCGCCTATGGCTACACCTTC. It specifies CSARPGAYGYTF.

The J gene is TRBJ2-1, the V gene TRBV29-1; 7 nucleotides match TRBD1. V gave up 7 bases and J gave up 9 bases; unmatched junction bases: 12. The CDR3 length is 13 residues. Germline CDR1 is SQVTM and CDR2 is ANQGSEA. The CDR3 loop reads CSDDREGDSEQFF. In DNA, the CDR3 is TGCAGCGATGATCGGGAAGGGGACAGTGAGCAGTTCTTC.

The table lists this clonotype with a few counts. The chain has TRBV7-8 and TRBJ2-3, with TRBD2 matching over 9 bases. In germline, CDR1 is SGHVS, CDR2 FQNEAQ. The junction had 5 bases not matched to a gene; V was cut back by 0 bases and J by 4 bases. The CDR3 contains 16 residues. CDR3 sequence (DNA): TGTGCCAGCAGCTTAGCGTGGGCTAGCGGGGCAGATACGCAGTATTTT. As protein: CASSLAWASGADTQYF.

In its sample, this clonotype was seen a few times. This sequence joins TRBV29-1 and TRBJ2-1, with D perhaps matching TRBD2 (5 bases). CDR3 length: 13 residues. Germline values: CDR1 SQVTM, CDR2 ANQGSEA. Trimming took 8 bases from V and 6 from J, leaving 17 bases between them. CDR3 DNA: TGCAGCCTGAACGGGATAGACTCCAATGAGCAGTTCTTC. This gives the protein CSLNGIDSNEQFF.